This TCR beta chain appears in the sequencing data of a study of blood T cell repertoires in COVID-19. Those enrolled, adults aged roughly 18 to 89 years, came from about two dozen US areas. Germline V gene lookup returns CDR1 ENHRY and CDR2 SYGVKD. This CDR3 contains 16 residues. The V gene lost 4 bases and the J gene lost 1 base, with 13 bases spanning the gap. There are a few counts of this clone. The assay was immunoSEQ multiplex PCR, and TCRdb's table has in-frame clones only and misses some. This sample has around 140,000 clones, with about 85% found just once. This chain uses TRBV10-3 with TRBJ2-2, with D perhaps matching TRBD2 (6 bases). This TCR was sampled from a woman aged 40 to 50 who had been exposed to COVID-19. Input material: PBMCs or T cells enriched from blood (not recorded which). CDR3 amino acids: CAISARDGGNTGELFF. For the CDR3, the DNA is TGTGCCATCAGTGCACGGGACGGGGGGAACACCGGGGAGCTGTTTTTT.